This is a list of T cell receptor beta chains from one sample in a study of shared clonotypes between healthy human individuals. The protocol was immunoSEQ multiplex PCR, while the TCRdb copy is restricted to in-frame clones and leaves out a portion. The sample holds 1.5 million to 2.5 million clones, around 96% seen once. The material sequenced was naive CD8+ T cells sorted from blood. Receptors were obtained from a man aged 18 to 29 in good health. CDR3s include the opening cysteine and the closing phenylalanine or tryptophan. The D gene is left open where the match is weak. Not all rows give a size; the values are once, few, many and, for expanded clones, a class.

J | D | V | size | DNA | CDR3
TRBJ2-5 | . | TRBV14 | . | TGTGCCAGCAGCCAAGATCGCAGGGTCGGTAATGAAGAGACCCAGTACTTC | CASSQDRRVGNEETQYF
TRBJ2-7 | . | TRBV7-9 | once | TGTGCCAGCAGCTGGGCCGCGTACGAGCAGTACTTC | CASSWAAYEQYF
TRBJ1-1 | TRBD1 | TRBV2 | . | TGTGCCAGCAAATTTCCATCAGGGACAGGGAACACTGAAGCTTTCTTT | CASKFPSGTGNTEAFF
TRBJ1-5 | TRBD1 | TRBV2 | . | TGTGCCAGCAACGGGTGGCCAGGGGGCAATAATCAGCCCCAGCATTTT | CASNGWPGGNNQPQHF
TRBJ2-4 | . | TRBV6-5 | . | TGTGCCAGCAGTGGCGGTGGTGGGAACATTCAGTACTTC | CASSGGGGNIQYF
TRBJ2-1 | . | TRBV30 | . | TGTGCCTGGAGTGTGGGCACGTATGAGCAGTTCTTC | CAWSVGTYEQFF
TRBJ2-3 | . | TRBV13 | . | TGTGCCAGCAGCTCCGCTGGAGGGGAGGAAGCTAGCACAGATACGCAGTATTTT | CASSSAGGEEASTDTQYF
TRBJ2-1 | TRBD2 | TRBV30 | . | TGTGCCTGGAGGGTAGTAGCGGGACTGGCGCAGTTCTTC | CAWRVVAGLAQFF
TRBJ2-4 | . | TRBV9 | . | TGTGCCAGCAGCGTAGGGGGCAGAAACATTCAGTACTTC | CASSVGGRNIQYF
TRBJ1-4 | . | TRBV13 | . | TGTGCCAGCAGGGGCCAGGGTCATGAAAAACTGTTTTTT | CASRGQGHEKLFF
TRBJ2-2 | TRBD1 | TRBV7-2 | . | TGTGCCTTCGGGACAGAATACACCGGGGAGCTGTTTTTT | CAFGTEYTGELFF
TRBJ2-7 | TRBD2 | TRBV4-1 | . | TGCGCCAGCAGCCAGGCTAGCGGGAGCCTTGGCTACGAGCAGTACTTC | CASSQASGSLGYEQYF
TRBJ2-7 | . | TRBV5-4 | . | TGTGCCAGCAGCCTCGGAAGGGGGTACTCCTACGAGCAGTACTTC | CASSLGRGYSYEQYF
TRBJ2-7 | . | TRBV6-1 | . | TGTGCCAGCTCCGGAAACTCCTACGAGCAGTACTTC | CASSGNSYEQYF
TRBJ1-1 | . | TRBV28 | . | TGTGCCAGCAGCTTCCTCAGGAACACTGAAGCTTTCTTT | CASSFLRNTEAFF
TRBJ2-7 | . | TRBV12-5 | . | TGTGCTAGTGGTTTGGTAGGGGGGGAGTCCCCTACCTACGAGCAGTACTTC | CASGLVGGESPTYEQYF
TRBJ2-7 | TRBD2 | TRBV5-1 | . | TGCGCCAGCAGCTTGGTAGATAGCGGGGTCGAGCAGTACTTC | CASSLVDSGVEQYF
TRBJ1-2 | TRBD1 | TRBV28 | . | TGTGCCAGCAGTTTAGACAGGGAAAGGGGGAACTATGGCTACACCTTC | CASSLDRERGNYGYTF
TRBJ1-1 | . | TRBV10-2 | . | TGCGCCAGCAGTGAGGGGACGGCCTTCGGAGCTTTCTTT | CASSEGTAFGAFF
TRBJ2-2 | TRBD2 | TRBV4-3 | . | TGCGCCAGCAGCCAAGATGTGGCGGGAGGAAACACCGGGGAGCTGTTTTTT | CASSQDVAGGNTGELFF
TRBJ2-3 | . | TRBV9 | . | TGTGCCAGCAGCCCCTACGGTGCGGGGGCCGATACGCAGTATTTT | CASSPYGAGADTQYF
TRBJ1-2 | TRBD1 | TRBV6-6 | . | TGTGCCAGCAGTTATTTTCGACAGGGAGACTATGGCTACACCTTC | CASSYFRQGDYGYTF
TRBJ2-7 | TRBD2 | TRBV13 | . | TGTGCCAGCAGCTCAGCGGGGGGTGATTACGAGCAGTACTTC | CASSSAGGDYEQYF
TRBJ2-4 | . | TRBV5-6 | . | TGTGCCAGTCAAACCAGCGCGAACATTCAGTACTTC | CASQTSANIQYF
TRBJ1-1 | TRBD1 | TRBV30 | . | TGTGCCTGGTCCCGGACAGGGGGCAACCATGAAGCTTTCTTT | CAWSRTGGNHEAFF
TRBJ1-2 | TRBD1 | TRBV9 | . | TGTGCCAGCAGCGTAGTCACAGGGGGCACCTATGGCTACACCTTC | CASSVVTGGTYGYTF
TRBJ2-2 | TRBD1 | TRBV9 | . | TGTGCCAGCAGCGTCCCGGACAGGGACGCGAACACCGGGGAGCTGTTTTTT | CASSVPDRDANTGELFF
TRBJ2-7 | . | TRBV6-1 | . | TGTGCCAGCAGTGAAAGGGGGGCAGGGTATAATCGGGACGAGCAGTACTTC | CASSERGAGYNRDEQYF
TRBJ2-7 | TRBD1 | TRBV28 | . | TGTGCCAGCAGTTTCGGCAGGGGGCTAATTGGGGAGCAGTACTTC | CASSFGRGLIGEQYF
TRBJ2-7 | . | TRBV10-3 | . | TGTGCCATCGGTGCCGGGACCAGCGCATCCTACGAGCAGTACTTC | CAIGAGTSASYEQYF
TRBJ1-1 | . | TRBV23-1 | . | TGCGCCAGCAGTCAATCCGGACAGAACACTGAAGCTTTCTTT | CASSQSGQNTEAFF
TRBJ1-1 | . | TRBV5-6 | few | TGTGCCAGCAGCTTAGGGACTGAAGCTTTCTTT | CASSLGTEAFF
TRBJ1-4 | . | TRBV9 | . | TGTGCCAGCAGCGCCGGACAGACTCCGGGAAAACTGTTTTTT | CASSAGQTPGKLFF
TRBJ2-7 | . | TRBV7-9 | once | TGTGCCAGCAGCTCCGGGACAAGACCCTACGAGCAGTACTTC | CASSSGTRPYEQYF
TRBJ1-2 | . | TRBV30 | . | TGTGCCTGGAGTGACGTCAGGCCCTCCTATGGCTACACCTTC | CAWSDVRPSYGYTF
TRBJ2-7 | . | TRBV5-6 | . | TGTGCCAGCAGCTTTTCGTCGGTGGGGGAGCAGTACTTC | CASSFSSVGEQYF
TRBJ2-5 | . | TRBV7-9 | . | TGTGCCAGCAGCTCCCCGGGGGAGACCCAGTACTTC | CASSSPGETQYF
TRBJ2-6 | TRBD2 | TRBV4-3 | . | TGCGCCAGCAGCCAAGACTCTAGCGGTAACTCTGGGGCCAACGTCCTGACTTTC | CASSQDSSGNSGANVLTF
TRBJ2-7 | . | TRBV9 | . | TGTGCCAGCACCGAAGGGCTAGAAGCCTACGAGCAGTACTTC | CASTEGLEAYEQYF
TRBJ1-5 | . | TRBV4-3 | few | TGCGCCAGCAGCCAAGTAGTCGGGCAGCCCCAGCATTTT | CASSQVVGQPQHF
TRBJ1-1 | TRBD1 | TRBV5-6 | . | TGTGCCAGCAGCTTGGCCACCGGGACAGGGGGCATCGGGAACACTGAAGCTTTCTTT | CASSLATGTGGIGNTEAFF
TRBJ1-3 | . | TRBV19 | . | TGTGCCAGCGGTCGCGGAAACACCATATATTTT | CASGRGNTIYF
TRBJ2-7 | . | TRBV7-9 | . | TGTGCCAGCAGCTCGGGCCCAGGGTCAAACGAGCAGTACTTC | CASSSGPGSNEQYF
TRBJ1-4 | . | TRBV6-5 | once | TGTGCCAGCAGTTACCCGGGTAGTGGGGAACTGTTTTTT | CASSYPGSGELFF
TRBJ1-5 | . | TRBV2 | . | TGTGCCAGCAGTGAAGGACAGATTAATCAGCCCCAGCATTTT | CASSEGQINQPQHF
TRBJ1-6 | . | TRBV4-1 | few | TGCGCCAGCAGCCGAGGGGGAGGGGTTCGAAATTCACCCCTCCACTTT | CASSRGGGVRNSPLHF
TRBJ2-3 | . | TRBV27 | . | TGTGCCAGCAGTGGGACTGGCACCCATACGCAGTATTTT | CASSGTGTHTQYF
TRBJ2-1 | . | TRBV29-1 | . | TGCAGCGTAGAATACAGGGCATATGAGCAGTTCTTC | CSVEYRAYEQFF
TRBJ2-7 | . | TRBV5-6 | once | TGTGCCAGCAGCACCCACAGGGCGGACTACGAGCAGTACTTC | CASSTHRADYEQYF
TRBJ1-6 | . | TRBV4-3 | . | TGCGCCAGCAGCCCCGTGCCCCAGGGTTATAATTCACCCCTCCACTTT | CASSPVPQGYNSPLHF
TRBJ2-3 | . | TRBV10-1 | . | TGCGCCAGCAGTGAGACGGAGTCCACAGATACGCAGTATTTT | CASSETESTDTQYF
TRBJ2-3 | TRBD2 | TRBV2 | . | TGTGCCAGCATCGTAGCGGGGGCTGTAGATACGCAGTATTTT | CASIVAGAVDTQYF
TRBJ2-1 | . | TRBV5-6 | . | TGTGCCAGCAGACCCCGGGACTCATACAATGAGCAGTTCTTC | CASRPRDSYNEQFF